What follows is one T cell receptor beta chain and its context. Its antigen is as yet unknown. The record originates from a study of cytomegalovirus exposure and HLA in healthy donors. Findings and limits, study-wide: A few CMV-associated chains were confirmed in vitro to be specific for CMV antigens. Researchers catalogued around 150 TCR beta chains as cytomegalovirus-associated.

The protocol was immunoSEQ multiplex PCR, while the TCRdb copy is restricted to in-frame clones and leaves out a portion. Of 100,000 to 150,000 clones detected, roughly 91% appear once; the ten largest clones hold around 3.5%. Germline CDR1 and CDR2: SGHTA and FQGTGA. The CDR3 loop spans 15 amino acids. Trimming cost V 2 bases and J 3 bases; bases outside gene matches: 6. The TCR was taken from a man aged 30 to 45 in good health and CMV-seronegative. The chain couples TRBV7-3 to TRBJ2-7; the match to TRBD1 covers 8 bases. The sample was PBMCs. CDR3 residues: CASSLDRGLDYEQYF. The DNA of the CDR3 is TGTGCCAGCAGCTTAGACAGGGGATTGGACTACGAGCAGTACTTC.